This is a list of T cell receptor beta chains from one sample in a study of blood T cell repertoires in COVID-19. Here immunoSEQ multiplex PCR was the method, and the copy in TCRdb shows in-frame clones only, minus some. The data show tens of thousands of clones, just over 85% seen once. The sample was peripheral blood. Receptor source: an older woman with active COVID-19. Each CDR3 is given with its conserved first and last residue. D genes are given only for firm matches.

D	V	J	CDR3
NA	TRBV7-6	TRBJ2-1	CASSLDYNHNEQFF
NA	TRBV9	TRBJ1-2	CASSVGWTENGYTF
TRBD2	TRBV7-3	TRBJ2-1	CASSSGTSGGTQFF
TRBD1	TRBV10-1	TRBJ2-5	CASSSQGAETQYF
NA	TRBV15	TRBJ2-1	CATSRASSYNEQFF
NA	TRBV6-5	TRBJ2-7	CASSYSQTGRSEQYF
TRBD1	TRBV2	TRBJ1-6	CASSRVGSSQGSLNSPLHF
NA	TRBV27	TRBJ2-3	CASSLNAGLPADTQYF
TRBD2	TRBV7-9	TRBJ2-5	CASTPTGGGKWETQYF
TRBD2	TRBV2	TRBJ2-1	CASSNPSGGYNEQFF
TRBD1	TRBV6-1	TRBJ2-3	CASSGQGAQKKSADTQYF
NA	TRBV4-2	TRBJ1-2	CASSQDRALYGYTF
NA	TRBV6-5	TRBJ2-2	CASSTGEGGELFF
TRBD2	TRBV14	TRBJ2-2	CASSKIASGMTGELFF
NA	TRBV2	TRBJ2-5	CASSFSGETQYF
TRBD2	TRBV27	TRBJ2-7	CASKLAGGTYEQYF
NA	TRBV12-5	TRBJ1-1	CASGLGRQEGSEAFF
NA	TRBV11-2	TRBJ2-7	CANSPVGVGVSYEQYF
TRBD2	TRBV13	TRBJ2-1	CASSGAVRGGGSYNEQFF
TRBD2	TRBV11-3	TRBJ2-5	CASSLDGLAGETQYF
NA	TRBV27	TRBJ2-7	CASSRGGQSYEQYF
NA	TRBV7-7	TRBJ2-3	CASSRDYTDTQYF
NA	TRBV14	TRBJ2-3	CASSQQPTVPDTQYF
NA	TRBV3-1/TRBV3-2	TRBJ2-5	CASSQDLGRETQYF
NA	TRBV4-1	TRBJ1-1	CASSQDRRVGVNTEAFF
TRBD2	TRBV2	TRBJ2-5	CASSEGLAGAETQYF